This T cell receptor (beta chain) emerged from a study of blood T cell repertoires in COVID-19. Overall study context: T cells, B-cell-depleted T cells, or PBMCs supplied cDNA or gDNA.

This table comes from immunoSEQ multiplex PCR, and its TCRdb copy is limited to in-frame clones, with some not included. The sample shows about 140,000 clones, over 75% of them seen only once. Germline V gene data show CDR1 as LGHDT and CDR2 as YNNKEL (reference sequence). The CDR3 covers 15 residues. V lost 4 bases to trimming and J lost 4 bases, with 16 bases between them. Source material: peripheral blood. The receptor was isolated from a human donor in a cohort sampled during active COVID-19. The V gene is TRBV3-1 (or the pseudogene TRBV3-2), the J gene TRBJ1-2, with D possibly matching TRBD1 (6 bases). DNA for the CDR3: TGTGCCAGCAGCCGATCGGGGGGGCGCGGCTATGGCTACACCTTC. Residues: CASSRSGGRGYGYTF.